A single sample gave rise to the 14 T cell receptor beta chains below, sequenced in a study of T cell responses to AZD1222 COVID-19 vaccine (dated by TCRdb to about 2021). Interpreted using the paper, the time point label stands for: baseline before first vaccination. The protocol used for the library was the immunoSEQ multiplex PCR assay. TCRdb holds this immuneACCESS table with in-frame rearrangements only. Some clones are missing; in checked studies, unresolved V genes explain under half, and the rest has no known cause. This sample holds tens of thousands of clones; more than 80% were observed only once. Less than 2% of the sample rests with the top ten. The specimen was peripheral blood, collected on day 0 of AZD1222 vaccination. These receptors were obtained from an adult in good health.

V and J are TRBV28 and TRBJ1-5; TRBD1 matches at 7 bases. V lost 7 bases to trimming and J lost 4 bases; unmatched junction nucleotides: 7. This CDR3 is built from 14 residues. Germline loops: CDR1 MDHEN, CDR2 SYDVKM. The DNA of the CDR3 is TGTGCCAGCACCCCGACAGGGAGAAATCAGCCCCAGCATTTT. Protein sequence: CASTPTGRNQPQHF.

The chain joins TRBV5-1 to TRBJ2-7; no reliable D call. CDR1 SGHRS and CDR2 YFSETQ come from the germline V gene. V lost 4 bases, J lost 1 base, and 12 bases lay in between. The CDR3 length is 14 residues. CDR3 DNA sequence: TGCGCCAGCAGCCCCGACTCTCTTTCCTACGAGCAGTACTTC. Amino acid sequence: CASSPDSLSYEQYF.

This clone was counted between two and nine times. The chain uses TRBV5-4 and TRBJ2-6, with TRBD1 identical over 9 bases. V lost 3 bases and J lost 0; bases outside the gene matches: 4. The CDR3 is 17 amino acids. Germline loops: CDR1 SGHNT, CDR2 YYREEE (reference sequence). The CDR3 loop is CASSSGTGISGANVLTF. CDR3 nucleotides: TGTGCCAGCAGCTCCGGGACAGGGATCTCTGGGGCCAACGTCCTGACTTTC.

The V gene is TRBV6-1, the J gene TRBJ2-2; 7 bases are a match to TRBD2. Germline assignment: CDR1 MNHNS and CDR2 SASEGT. Trimming cost V 0 bases and J 2 bases; bases outside gene matches: 9. There are 18 residues in the CDR3. In nucleotides, the CDR3 is TGTGCCAGCAGTGAAGCGCTTCGGGCAGCGGGAAACACCGGGGAGCTGTTTTTT. The encoded protein is CASSEALRAAGNTGELFF.

This chain links TRBV19 with TRBJ2-1; no clear D gene. V lost 4 bases and J 2 bases, leaving 6 bases between the germline ends. The CDR3 has 13 amino acids. Looked up from germline, CDR1 is LNHDA and CDR2 is SQIVND (reference sequence). The CDR3 protein is CASSTQPYNEQFF. The CDR3 DNA is TGTGCCAGTAGTACCCAGCCCTACAATGAGCAGTTCTTC. The full variable domain, with the rest looked up from reference TRBV19 and TRBJ2-1, is DGGITQSPKYLFRKEGQNVTLSCEQNLNHDAMYWYRQDPGQGLRLIYYSQIVNDFQKGDIAEGYSVSREKKESFPLTVTSAQKNPTAFYLCASSTQPYNEQFFGPGTRLTVL.

The rearrangement links TRBV28 to TRBJ2-7; 8 nucleotides align to TRBD2. Per germline, CDR1 MDHEN and CDR2 SYDVKM. Unmatched junction bases numbered 8, after V lost 3 bases and J lost 1 base. This CDR3 spans 16 amino acids. The CDR3 DNA follows: TGTGCCAGCAGTTTTCTTGGCGGGAGGACGTCCTACGAGCAGTACTTC. Amino acid sequence: CASSFLGGRTSYEQYF.

The V and J genes are TRBV27 and TRBJ1-6; D gene uncertain. Germline-derived CDR1 and CDR2 are MNHEY and SMNVEV (reference sequence). V lost 8 bases to trimming and J lost 6 bases, with 5 bases between them. This CDR3 is 11 amino acids long. The CDR3 DNA is TGTGCCAGCCGGGGTAATTCACCCCTCCACTTT. As protein: CASRGNSPLHF.

The V and J genes are TRBV28 and TRBJ1-5, with TRBD1 identical over 9 bases. The germline gives CDR1 MDHEN, CDR2 SYDVKM. With V trimmed by 8 bases and J by 3 bases, 5 bases remained unmatched. This CDR3 is built from 14 residues. The DNA of the CDR3 is TGTGCCAGCCAGGACAGGGGTGTCAATCAGCCCCAGCATTTT. This sequence encodes CASQDRGVNQPQHF.

The chain has TRBV29-1 and TRBJ2-7; TRBD1 matches 9 bases. V shed 6 bases and J 3 bases; nucleotides not matched to a gene: 6. This CDR3 contains 13 residues. CDR1 is SQVTM and CDR2 is ANQGSEA in the germline V gene. The CDR3 nucleotides read TGCAGCGTCGCCCGGGACAGGGACTACGAGCAGTACTTC. Residues: CSVARDRDYEQYF.

The J gene is TRBJ1-3, the V gene TRBV5-4, with 10 bases lining up with TRBD1. V gave up 4 bases and J gave up 10 bases; unmatched junction bases: 14. This CDR3 is 16 amino acids long. Germline CDR1 is SGHNT and CDR2 is YYREEE (reference sequence). CDR3 loop: CASSGTPGQGLGTIYF. The DNA of the CDR3 is TGTGCCAGCAGCGGGACACCGGGACAGGGGCTTGGGACCATATATTTT.

This chain uses TRBV7-3 with TRBJ1-1, with 7 bases lining up with TRBD1. CDR3 size: 14 residues. Germline CDR1 is SGHTA and CDR2 is FQGTGA. V was clipped by 3 bases and J by 3 bases; unmatched bases: 4. CDR3 loop: CASSLNQGDTEAFF. CDR3 DNA: TGTGCCAGCAGCTTGAACCAGGGGGACACTGAAGCTTTCTTT.

The genes are TRBV7-2 and TRBJ2-7; 9 positions agree with TRBD2. Germline V gives CDR1 SGHTA, CDR2 FQGNSA. The CDR3 covers 18 residues. The ends lost 3 bases at V and 1 base at J; junction bases unmatched: 13. CDR3 sequence: CASSLAGSGRFRSYEQYF. As DNA, the CDR3 is TGTGCCAGCAGCTTGGCGGGAAGCGGGAGGTTTAGGTCCTACGAGCAGTACTTC.

This clone occurred a few times. This CDR3 reads CASSAIPSGAGSYNSPLHF. The CDR3, as DNA: TGTGCCAGCAGTGCCATCCCATCGGGGGCGGGTTCCTATAATTCACCCCTCCACTTT. The V and J genes are TRBV6-1 and TRBJ1-6; a possible D gene is TRBD1 (6 bases). V was cut by 4 bases and J by 1 base, with 20 bases left in between. Germline CDR1 MNHNS, CDR2 SASEGT. The CDR3 loop spans 19 amino acids.

The rearrangement uses TRBV10-3 and TRBJ2-7, with D hard to call. This CDR3 spans 16 amino acids. Deletions cut 0 bases from V and 0 bases from J, with 12 bases between. Germline V gives CDR1 ENHRY, CDR2 SYGVKD. Written as DNA, the CDR3 is TGTGCCATCAGTGAGTCGAAGAATCGTAGCTCCTACGAGCAGTACTTC. It is translated as CAISESKNRSSYEQYF.